The text below deals with one T cell receptor beta chain. Its target is not known. Aged about 6 to 95, donors were systemically healthy Caucasians from Russia. Total RNA amounts of at least 5 micrograms were extracted per sample. These data belong to a study of blood T cells in healthy people across ages. Study outcomes and limitations: Aged donors had fewer naive CD4+ cells and lower diversity than long-lived donors.

With a J-beta primer mix and a sample-barcoded 5' primer, a second PCR ran 7 to 11 cycles. TCRdb independently ran MiXCR on the 5' RACE reads; one entry per CDR3 protein. The table has about 1,500,000 distinct CDR3 sequences, about 40% seen once. This TCR came from a woman under 30 in good health. The sequencing sample was made of blood.

CDR3 DNA: TGTGCCAGCAGCGCCCCTAGCGGGCTCACAGATACGCAGTATTTT. It encodes CASSAPSGLTDTQYF. The rearrangement links TRBV13 to TRBJ2-3; 8 nucleotides line up with TRBD2. J gave up 2 bases and V 5 bases, and 6 bases lay outside the gene matches. The germline gives CDR1 PRHDT, CDR2 FYEKMQ (reference sequence). CDR3 size: 15 residues.